This TCR beta chain was retrieved from a study of blood T cell repertoires in COVID-19. Study background: The United States, Italy and Spain supplied acute and convalescent COVID-19 samples. PBMCs, B-cell-depleted T cells, or T cells provided the cDNA or gDNA that made up the material.

The CDR3 covers 16 residues. Germline values: CDR1 LNHNV, CDR2 YYDKDF (reference sequence). With V trimmed by 1 base and J by 2 bases, 2 bases remained unmatched. Original data processing: Nucleated cell number was recorded as an estimate derived from reference gene primer amplification. The protocol was immunoSEQ multiplex PCR, while the TCRdb copy is restricted to in-frame clones and leaves out a portion. V and J calls and clone size are given by that table; D and trimming were obtained from the DNA. Among 120,000 to 150,000 clones listed, 70% to 90% were seen once. The sample consisted of peripheral blood. The source is a human donor with acute or convalescent COVID-19. The donor label of this sample is uncertain. This chain joins TRBV15 and TRBJ2-2, with 9 bases identical to TRBD2. As DNA, the CDR3 is TGTGCCACCAGCAGAGCTAGCGGGGCCAACACCGGGGAGCTGTTTTTT. Translated, it gives CATSRASGANTGELFF.